This entry features one T cell receptor beta chain sequence. The target antigen is unknown. The primer mix had 60 Vbeta and 13 Jbeta primers. The table came from immunoSEQ multiplex PCR; TCRdb's copy has only in-frame clones and leaves some out. The sample gives about 140,000 clones, 82% of which show up once; about 8.1% is in the top ten. The data were taken from a study of cytomegalovirus exposure and HLA in healthy donors. Notes on the study in general: The listing of 150 to 200 TCR beta chains classed them as cytomegalovirus-associated.

The origin of this receptor is a woman between 50 and 59 years old in good health and CMV-seropositive. Sequencing was done on a sample of PBMCs.

The CDR3 region is CASSVGPRPSPGNTIYF. The CDR3 nucleotides are TGTGCCAGCAGCGTAGGACCCAGGCCGAGCCCTGGAAACACCATATATTTT. V is TRBV9 and J is TRBJ1-3; D call uncertain. Germline assignment: CDR1 SGDLS and CDR2 YYNGEE. The CDR3 is made up of 17 amino acids. The V and J ends lost 0 bases and 2 bases respectively, with 15 bases between them.